This T cell receptor beta chain was recovered during a study of T cells after yellow fever vaccination. Study-level findings and limits: A secondary response was less intense yet reached its peak sooner, at day 5 versus 15.

Making TCR cDNA involved 5'RACE template switching, which added UMIs and a universal primer site. TCRdb independently ran MiXCR on the 5' RACE reads; one entry per CDR3 protein. The sample records over 65,000 distinct CDR3 sequences, about 14% being singletons. The length of the CDR3 is 15 residues. Germline CDR1 MNHEY, CDR2 SVGAGI. V shed 6 bases and J 4 bases; nucleotides not matched to a gene: 12. The rearrangement links TRBV6-5 to TRBJ2-7; 7 bases align to TRBD2. The clonotype was recovered from a man aged 18 to 35 who received the YFV17D yellow fever vaccine. The sequenced sample was CD8+ T cells not binding an NS4B(214-222) dextramer, sorted from PBMCs, obtained roughly 20 days after the first yellow fever vaccination. The CDR3: CASSFGSGDAYEQYF. The CDR3 region has the DNA TGTGCCAGCAGCTTCGGCAGCGGGGACGCTTACGAGCAGTACTTC.